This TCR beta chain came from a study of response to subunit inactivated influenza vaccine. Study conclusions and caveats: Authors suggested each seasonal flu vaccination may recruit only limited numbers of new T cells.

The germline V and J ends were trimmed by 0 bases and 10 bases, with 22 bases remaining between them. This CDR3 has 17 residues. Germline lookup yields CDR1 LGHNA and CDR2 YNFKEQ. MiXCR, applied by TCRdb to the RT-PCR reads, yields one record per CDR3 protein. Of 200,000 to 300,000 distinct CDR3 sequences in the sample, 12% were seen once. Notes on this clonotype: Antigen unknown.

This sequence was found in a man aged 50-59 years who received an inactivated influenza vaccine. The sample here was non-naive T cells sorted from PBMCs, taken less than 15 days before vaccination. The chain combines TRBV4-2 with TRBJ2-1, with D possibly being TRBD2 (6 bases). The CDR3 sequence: CASSQDPVARGGHEQFF. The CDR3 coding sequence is TGTGCCAGCAGCCAAGATCCAGTAGCGAGGGGAGGTCACGAGCAGTTCTTC.